This TCR beta chain stems from a study of T cells after yellow fever vaccination. General study results and limits: A large majority of primary-vaccination clones showed up again after the booster (approximately 96% CD4, around 90% CD8).

Many counts were recorded for this clonotype. Its specificity is not known. Using its own MiXCR run on the 5' RACE reads, TCRdb lists one record per CDR3 protein. The profile shows about 50,000 distinct CDR3 sequences, 7.4% of them singletons. The sequence derives from a man aged 18 to 29 who received the YFV17D yellow fever vaccine. The source was CD8+ T cells sorted from PBMCs, collected around 14 days after the first yellow fever vaccination.

The CDR3 sequence: CASSPAAQETQYF. The CDR3 DNA reads as TGTGCCAGCAGTCCGGCGGCCCAAGAGACCCAGTACTTC. The chain has TRBV27 and TRBJ2-5; D gene ambiguous. This CDR3 region has 13 residues. Trimming removed 5 bases at V and 1 base at J, with 8 bases between. From germline, CDR1 is MNHEY and CDR2 SMNVEV (reference sequence).